The rows below give T cell receptor beta chains drawn from one sample of a study of long-term antiretroviral therapy in people with HIV. TCRdb's copy holds only in-frame clones and misses some; the assay was immunoSEQ multiplex PCR. Of roughly 28,000 clones in the sample, about 90% were seen once. The material sequenced was unsorted PBMCs, taken 1.8 years after starting antiretroviral therapy. These receptors were obtained from a woman younger than 30 with HIV. CDR3s include the opening cysteine and the closing phenylalanine or tryptophan. The order of the fields is J gene, V gene, D gene, CDR3 protein. The D gene is left open where the match is weak.

J gene: TRBJ2-1
V gene: TRBV19
D gene: -
CDR3 protein: CASSIKGKREQFF

J gene: TRBJ1-5
V gene: TRBV19
D gene: -
CDR3 protein: CASSDFGGNQPQHF

J gene: TRBJ2-1
V gene: TRBV9
D gene: TRBD2
CDR3 protein: CASSVVGSGRALGNEQFF

J gene: TRBJ2-7
V gene: TRBV27
D gene: TRBD1
CDR3 protein: CAVRQGTGAYEQYF

J gene: TRBJ1-1
V gene: TRBV7-2
D gene: -
CDR3 protein: CASSLEYTPGAFF

J gene: TRBJ2-3
V gene: TRBV28
D gene: TRBD2
CDR3 protein: CASSQSGKGTDTQYF

J gene: TRBJ2-7
V gene: TRBV5-1
D gene: TRBD1
CDR3 protein: CASSFIDRAYEQYF

J gene: TRBJ2-7
V gene: TRBV27
D gene: -
CDR3 protein: CASSPTRQMLGHEQYF

J gene: TRBJ1-1
V gene: TRBV6-5
D gene: -
CDR3 protein: CASRGGGQFLEAFF

J gene: TRBJ2-1
V gene: TRBV11-2
D gene: -
CDR3 protein: CASIITVGGEQFF

J gene: TRBJ2-1
V gene: TRBV6-6
D gene: -
CDR3 protein: CASTRNYPYNEQFF

J gene: TRBJ1-5
V gene: TRBV6-6
D gene: -
CDR3 protein: CASSYPRGSNQPQHF

J gene: TRBJ2-3
V gene: TRBV6-5
D gene: -
CDR3 protein: CASSYPSTDTQYF

J gene: TRBJ2-3
V gene: TRBV7-2
D gene: TRBD2
CDR3 protein: CASIPAGEFADTQYF

J gene: TRBJ2-3
V gene: TRBV10-3
D gene: -
CDR3 protein: CAISESLLERNTDTQYF

J gene: TRBJ2-3
V gene: TRBV6-5
D gene: -
CDR3 protein: CASSYGTQYF

J gene: TRBJ2-7
V gene: TRBV28
D gene: TRBD1
CDR3 protein: CASSPSDRGGEQYF